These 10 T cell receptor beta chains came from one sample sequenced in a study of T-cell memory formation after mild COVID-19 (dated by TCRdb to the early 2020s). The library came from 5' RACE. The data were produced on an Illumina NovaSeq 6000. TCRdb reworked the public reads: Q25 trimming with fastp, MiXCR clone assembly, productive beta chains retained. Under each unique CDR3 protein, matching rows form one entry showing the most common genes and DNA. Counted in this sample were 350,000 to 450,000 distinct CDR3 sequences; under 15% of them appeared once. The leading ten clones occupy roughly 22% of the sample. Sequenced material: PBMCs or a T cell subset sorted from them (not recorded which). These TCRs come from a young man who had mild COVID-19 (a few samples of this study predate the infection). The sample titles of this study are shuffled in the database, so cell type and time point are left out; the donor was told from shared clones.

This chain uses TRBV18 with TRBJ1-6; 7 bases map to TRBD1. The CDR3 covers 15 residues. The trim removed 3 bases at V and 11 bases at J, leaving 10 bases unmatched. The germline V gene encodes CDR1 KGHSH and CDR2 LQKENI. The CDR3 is CASSPGQAIRPPLHF. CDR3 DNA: TGTGCCAGCTCACCCGGACAGGCCATAAGGCCACCCCTCCACTTT. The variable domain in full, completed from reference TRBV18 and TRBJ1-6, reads NAGVMQNPRHLVRRRGQEARLRCSPMKGHSHVYWYRQLPEEGLKFMVYLQKENIIDESGMPKERFSAEFPKEGPSILRIQQVVRGDSAAYFCASSPGQAIRPPLHFGNGTRLTVT.

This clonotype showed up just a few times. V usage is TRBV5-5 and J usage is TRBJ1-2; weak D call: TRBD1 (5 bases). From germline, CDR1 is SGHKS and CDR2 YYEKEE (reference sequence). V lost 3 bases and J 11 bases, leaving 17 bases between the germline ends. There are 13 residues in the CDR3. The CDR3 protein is CASSSTLGGEYTF. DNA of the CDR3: TGTGCCAGCAGCTCAACACTGGGGGGGGAGTACACCTTC.

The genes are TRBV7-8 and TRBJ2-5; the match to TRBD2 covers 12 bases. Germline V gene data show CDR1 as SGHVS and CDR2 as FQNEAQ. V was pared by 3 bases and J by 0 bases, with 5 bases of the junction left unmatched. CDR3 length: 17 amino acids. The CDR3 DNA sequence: TGTGCCAGCAGCTTGGGACTAGCGGGTGGAAACCAAGAGACCCAGTACTTC. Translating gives CASSLGLAGGNQETQYF.

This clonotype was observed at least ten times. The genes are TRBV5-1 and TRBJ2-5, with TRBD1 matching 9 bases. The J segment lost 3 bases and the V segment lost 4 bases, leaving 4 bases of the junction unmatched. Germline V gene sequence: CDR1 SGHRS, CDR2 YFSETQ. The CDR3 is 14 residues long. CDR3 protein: CASSPGQGKETQYF. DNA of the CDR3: TGCGCCAGCAGCCCTGGACAGGGGAAAGAGACCCAGTACTTC.

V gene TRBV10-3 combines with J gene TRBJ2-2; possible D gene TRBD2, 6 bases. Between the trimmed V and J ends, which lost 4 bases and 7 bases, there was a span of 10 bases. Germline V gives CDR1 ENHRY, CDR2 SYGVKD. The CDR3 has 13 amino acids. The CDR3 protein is CAISVREVGELFF. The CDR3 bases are TGTGCCATCAGTGTCAGGGAGGTCGGGGAGCTGTTTTTT.

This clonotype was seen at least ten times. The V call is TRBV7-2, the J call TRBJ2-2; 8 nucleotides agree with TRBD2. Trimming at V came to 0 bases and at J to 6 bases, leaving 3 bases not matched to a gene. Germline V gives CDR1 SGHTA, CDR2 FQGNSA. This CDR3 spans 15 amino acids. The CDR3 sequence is CASSLALAGSGELFF. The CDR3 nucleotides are TGTGCCAGCAGCTTAGCATTAGCGGGGTCCGGGGAGCTGTTTTTT.

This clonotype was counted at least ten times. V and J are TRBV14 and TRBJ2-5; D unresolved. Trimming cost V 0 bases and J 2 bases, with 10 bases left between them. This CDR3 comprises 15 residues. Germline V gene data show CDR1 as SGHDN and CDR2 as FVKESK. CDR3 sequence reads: CASSQDRSMQETQYF. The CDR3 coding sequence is TGTGCCAGCAGCCAAGATCGGAGCATGCAAGAGACCCAGTACTTC.

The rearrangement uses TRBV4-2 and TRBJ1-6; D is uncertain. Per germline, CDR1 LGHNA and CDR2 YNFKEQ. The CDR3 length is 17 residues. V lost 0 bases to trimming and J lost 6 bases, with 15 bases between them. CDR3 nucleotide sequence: TGTGCCAGCAGCCAAGAAGCAGGACGGACGAGTAATTCACCCCTCCACTTT. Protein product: CASSQEAGRTSNSPLHF.

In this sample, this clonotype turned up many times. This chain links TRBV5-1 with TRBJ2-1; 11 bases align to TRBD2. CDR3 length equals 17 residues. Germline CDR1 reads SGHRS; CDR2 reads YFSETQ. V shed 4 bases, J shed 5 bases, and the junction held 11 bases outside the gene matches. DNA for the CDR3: TGCGCCAGCAGCCTGGCCCGTCTAGCGGGGGGCCACAATGAGCAGTTCTTC. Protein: CASSLARLAGGHNEQFF.

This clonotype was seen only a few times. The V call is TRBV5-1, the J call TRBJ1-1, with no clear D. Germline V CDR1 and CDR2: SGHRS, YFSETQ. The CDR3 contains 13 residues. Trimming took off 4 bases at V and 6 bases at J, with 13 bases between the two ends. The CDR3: CASSGLGVAEAFF. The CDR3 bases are TGCGCCAGCAGCGGCCTCGGGGTGGCTGAAGCTTTCTTT.